This T cell receptor beta chain was retrieved from a study of blood T cell repertoires in COVID-19. Study information: The study drew acute and convalescent COVID-19 samples from the United States, Italy and Spain. Nucleic acid was either cDNA or gDNA, and it came from T cells, B-cell-depleted T cells, or PBMCs.

Sequencing used immunoSEQ multiplex PCR; TCRdb keeps in-frame clones, though not all of them. The sample includes hundreds of thousands of clones, 86% seen only once; the top ten take roughly 2%. Recovery among Cohort 3 donors was established by two negative PCRs, clearance, or symptom resolution. V lost 3 bases and J 3 bases, leaving 17 bases between the germline ends. The CDR3 covers 16 residues. Germline V gives CDR1 MNHEY, CDR2 SMNVEV (reference sequence). Sequencing was done on a sample of PBMCs or T cells enriched from blood (not recorded which). The clonotype was recovered from a woman aged 45-65 years who had recovered from COVID-19. The rearrangement uses TRBV27 and TRBJ1-2; maybe TRBD1 (6 bases). The CDR3 region is CASSLSGGLSHYGYTF. The CDR3 coding sequence is TGTGCCAGCAGTTTGTCGGGGGGGCTGTCTCACTATGGCTACACCTTC.